Listed here is a single TCR beta chain. This CDR3 is 14 amino acids long. Germline V CDR1 and CDR2: SNHLY, FYNNEI. The V end was cut by 3 bases, the J end by 5 bases, with 12 bases between. The sample is drawn from a study of blood T cells in healthy people across ages. For the second PCR, which ran for about 7 to 11 cycles, a sample-barcoded 5' primer and a J-beta primer mix were used. TCRdb re-analysed the 5' RACE reads in MiXCR, keeping a single row per CDR3 protein. Of 710,000 or so distinct CDR3 sequences listed, about 20% are singletons. The chain uses TRBV2 and TRBJ2-3; the D gene is possibly TRBD2 (5 bases). Sequencing was done on a sample of blood. This TCR derives from an older man in good health. The CDR3 coding sequence is TGTGCCAGCAGTGAGAGGGCCGGCGGAGATACGCAGTATTTT. It specifies CASSERAGGDTQYF. Full variable domain (missing parts from reference TRBV2 and TRBJ2-3): EPEVTQTPSHQVTQMGQEVILRCVPISNHLYFYWYRQILGQKVEFLVSFYNNEISEKSEIFDDQFSVERPDGSNFTLKIRSTKLEDSAMYFCASSERAGGDTQYFGPGTRLTVL.